This TCR beta chain was sequenced in a study of blood T cell repertoires in COVID-19. In the study overall: COVID-19 samples collected from the United States, Italy and Spain covered acute and convalescent phases. From T cells, B-cell-depleted T cells, or PBMCs came the material, which was cDNA or gDNA.

The CDR3 covers 17 residues. Germline loops: CDR1 LGHDT, CDR2 YNNKEL (reference sequence). Losses at the gene ends were 2 bases for V and 4 bases for J; bases not matched to a gene: 5. How the authors handled the data: Estimated nucleated cell counts came from reference gene primer amplification. The repertoire was sequenced with immunoSEQ multiplex PCR; TCRdb's copy has only in-frame clones and lacks some. V, J and clone size were drawn from that table, and D and trimming were deduced from the DNA. The sample has tens of thousands of clones, 84% seen once. Sequences were obtained from peripheral blood. The origin of this receptor is a man aged 65 to 79 with acute or convalescent COVID-19. V usage is TRBV3-1 (or the pseudogene TRBV3-2) and J usage is TRBJ2-2; 12 positions match TRBD2. The CDR3 DNA follows: TGTGCCAGCAGCCAACTAGCGGGAGGGCCGGGCACCGGGGAGCTGTTTTTT. It yields the protein CASSQLAGGPGTGELFF.